Following are 31 T cell receptor beta chains from one sample sequenced in a study of T cell repertoires in aging, cancer and after chemotherapy. Rearranged V-D-J TRB sequences were amplified with a mixed TRB-A/B primer pool. Using its own MiXCR run on the multiplex PCR reads, TCRdb lists one record per CDR3 protein. The sample shows around 1,600 distinct CDR3 sequences, around a third of them seen only once. Amplification of TCR beta used genomic DNA extracted from peripheral blood. Sequencing used blood. The receptors were sampled from a human donor with a solid tumor.

This rearrangement joins TRBV7-2 to TRBJ2-7; D is undetermined. The CDR3 has 13 residues. Trimming cost V 1 base and J 4 bases, with 8 bases left between them. Germline V gene data show CDR1 as SGHTA and CDR2 as FQGNSA. CDR3 sequence: CASSLGTAYEQYF. CDR3 sequence (DNA): TGTGCCAGCAGCTTAGGCACAGCATACGAGCAGTACTTC.

This clonotype was recorded a few times. V and J are TRBV12-3 or TRBV12-4 and TRBJ1-6; TRBD1 matches 10 bases. This CDR3 is built from 14 residues. Germline trimming cut 5 bases from V and 9 bases from J; bases unmatched to any gene: 4. The CDR3 reads CASSEGQGRSPLHF. The DNA of the CDR3 is TGTGCCAGCAGTGAGGGACAGGGGCGTTCACCCCTCCACTTT.

The sample holds one count of this clonotype. V is TRBV7-9 and J is TRBJ1-6, with 11 positions matching TRBD1. V lost 5 bases and J lost 10; bases outside the gene matches: 7. The CDR3 totals 15 residues. From germline, CDR1 is SEHNR and CDR2 FQNEAQ (reference sequence). The CDR3 nucleotides read TGTGCCAGCAGCGTTACCGGGGACAGGGGGTCACCCCTCCACTTT. This codes for CASSVTGDRGSPLHF.

This clonotype turned up a few times. CDR3 nucleotide sequence: TGTGCCAGCAGCTTAGGGGGACAGGGGGTCTATGGCTACACCTTC. This encodes CASSLGGQGVYGYTF. The chain employs TRBV7-3 and TRBJ1-2; TRBD1 matches 11 bases. The CDR3 runs 15 residues. Germline values: CDR1 SGHTA, CDR2 FQGTGA. Trimming at V came to 2 bases and at J to 4 bases, leaving 3 bases not matched to a gene.

This clonotype has a handful of counts. The chain is built from TRBV6-5 and TRBJ1-5; 8 bases match TRBD1. Germline lookup yields CDR1 MNHEY and CDR2 SVGAGI. The CDR3 runs to 15 residues. After removal of 5 bases from V and 6 bases from J, the junction contained 9 bases not matched to a gene. CDR3 nucleotide sequence: TGTGCCAGCAGTGCGGGGACAGGTGGGAGTCAGCCCCAGCATTTT. Translated, it gives CASSAGTGGSQPQHF.

Within the sample, this clonotype is large (0.1 to 1%). V is TRBV29-1 and J is TRBJ2-3; D tentatively fits TRBD1 or TRBD2 (5 bases each). This CDR3 has 13 amino acids. CDR1 SQVTM and CDR2 ANQGSEA come from the germline V gene. The V and J ends lost 8 bases and 3 bases respectively, with 15 bases between them. The CDR3 reads CSQWDLLTDTQYF. In DNA form, the CDR3 reads TGCAGCCAGTGGGACCTATTAACAGATACGCAGTATTTT.

V gene TRBV13 combines with J gene TRBJ1-3; D call uncertain. Germline lookup yields CDR1 PRHDT and CDR2 FYEKMQ (reference sequence). V lost 5 bases and J 4 bases, leaving 6 bases between the germline ends. There are 12 residues in the CDR3. CDR3 sequence: CASSLRGNTIYF. The DNA of the CDR3 is TGTGCCAGCAGCCTACGGGGAAACACCATATATTTT.

This sequence joins TRBV24-1 and TRBJ1-5, with TRBD1 matching 8 bases. Germline loops: CDR1 KGHDR, CDR2 SFDVKD. The CDR3 is 16 amino acids. Unmatched junction bases numbered 7, after V lost 4 bases and J lost 3 bases. CDR3 sequence (DNA): TGTGCCACCAGTGACCCCCGACAGGGGCACAATCAGCCCCAGCATTTT. Translated: CATSDPRQGHNQPQHF.

This clonotype was detected only a few times. The J gene is TRBJ2-2, the V gene TRBV12-3 or TRBV12-4; D is possibly TRBD1 (6 bases). V was pared by 5 bases and J by 6 bases, with 7 bases between. CDR3 length equals 12 residues. The chain's CDR3 is CASSNRAGELFF. CDR3 DNA sequence: TGTGCCAGCAGTAACAGGGCCGGGGAGCTGTTTTTT.

The chain employs TRBV19 and TRBJ1-2; tentatively, D is TRBD1 (5 bases). Germline V gene lookup returns CDR1 LNHDA and CDR2 SQIVND (reference sequence). V gave up 8 bases and J gave up 2 bases, with 12 bases separating them. This CDR3 comprises 13 residues. In DNA form, the CDR3 reads TGTGCCAGTGGCAAGGGGCCAAACTATGGCTACACCTTC. It is translated as CASGKGPNYGYTF.

This sequence joins TRBV6-1 and TRBJ1-4; D uncertain. The assigned J gene may be wrong: the sequence end matches TRBJ2-2 better. The CDR3 runs to 11 residues. Germline loops: CDR1 MNHNS, CDR2 SASEGT. Here the CDR3 DNA reads TGTGCCAGCAGTGTACGGAGGGAGCTGTTTTTT. Protein product: CASSVRRELFF.

The chain joins TRBV18 to TRBJ2-7; TRBD2 might be the D (6 bases). CDR3 length: 15 residues. Germline V CDR1 and CDR2: KGHSH, LQKENI. The V gene lost 3 bases and the J gene lost 2 bases, with 14 bases spanning the gap. The CDR3: CASSPWRAGPYEQYF. CDR3 DNA sequence: TGTGCCAGCTCACCCTGGAGGGCGGGGCCCTACGAGCAGTACTTC.

The rearrangement joins TRBV6-1 to TRBJ2-3; D is unclear. Deletions cut 1 base from V and 9 bases from J, with 17 bases between. In germline, CDR1 is MNHNS, CDR2 SASEGT. The CDR3 consists of 15 residues. CDR3 nucleotide sequence: TGTGCCAGCAGTGAAGAGGGCGGCAACGATCGAACGCAGTATTTT. Translation: CASSEEGGNDRTQYF.

This clonotype was seen more than once but under ten times. CDR3 sequence: CASSLNYGYTF. The CDR3 bases are TGTGCCAGCAGCTTAAACTATGGCTACACCTTC. The V call is TRBV7-9, the J call TRBJ1-2; D unresolved. The germline CDR1 and CDR2 sequences are SEHNR and FQNEAQ (reference sequence). V was clipped by 2 bases and J by 2 bases, with 0 bases between them. The CDR3 has 11 amino acids. The full variable domain, its missing parts supplied by reference TRBV7-9 and TRBJ1-2, is DTGVSQNPRHKITKRGQNVTFRCDPISEHNRLYWYRQTLGQGPEFLTYFQNEAQLEKSRLLSDRFSAERPKGSFSTLEIQRTEQGDSAMYLCASSLNYGYTFGSGTRLTVV.

This sequence joins TRBV11-2 and TRBJ2-2; 7 bases are a match to TRBD2. V shed 6 bases and J 6 bases; nucleotides not matched to a gene: 10. Germline CDR1 SGHAT, CDR2 FQNNGV. This CDR3 contains 15 residues. The CDR3: CASRTRASGAGELFF. The CDR3 region has the DNA TGTGCCAGCAGGACAAGGGCTAGCGGTGCCGGGGAGCTGTTTTTT. The full variable domain, its missing parts supplied by reference TRBV11-2 and TRBJ2-2, is EAGVAQSPRYKIIEKRQSVAFWCNPISGHATLYWYQQILGQGPKLLIQFQNNGVVDDSQLPKDRFSAERLKGVDSTLKIQPAKLEDSAVYLCASRTRASGAGELFFGEGSRLTVL.

Only a few counts were recorded for this clonotype. The J gene is TRBJ2-7, the V gene TRBV27; 7 bases are shared with TRBD2. Germline CDR1 and CDR2: MNHEY and SMNVEV (reference sequence). V lost 5 bases to trimming and J lost 3 bases; unmatched junction nucleotides: 13. The CDR3 consists of 16 residues. The CDR3 DNA reads as TGTGCCAGCAGTCCATACCTTTCGGGACTAAACTACGAGCAGTACTTC. It specifies CASSPYLSGLNYEQYF.

CDR3 sequence: CASSLATEEDEQYF. CDR3 nucleotide sequence: TGTGCCAGCAGCTTGGCCACCGAGGAGGACGAGCAGTACTTC. The rearrangement links TRBV5-4 to TRBJ2-7, with a weak D call TRBD2 (5 bases). The germline CDR1 and CDR2 sequences are SGHNT and YYREEE (reference sequence). The CDR3 consists of 14 residues. V lost 0 bases and J lost 5, with 12 bases in between. The full variable domain, in which reference TRBV5-4 and TRBJ2-7 provide the parts outside the CDR3, is ETGVTQSPTHLIKTRGQQVTLRCSSQSGHNTVSWYQQALGQGPQFIFQYYREEENGRGNFPPRFSGLQFPNYSSELNVNALELDDSALYLCASSLATEEDEQYFGPGTRLTVT.

This clonotype was recorded a few times. The chain uses TRBV7-9 and TRBJ1-3; D not resolved. This CDR3 comprises 15 residues. V dropped 5 bases and J dropped 3 bases, with 14 bases sitting between them. The germline V gene encodes CDR1 SEHNR and CDR2 FQNEAQ (reference sequence). CDR3 nucleotides: TGTGCCAGCAGCGAAAGCGGTTTTGGTGGAAACACCATATATTTT. Protein: CASSESGFGGNTIYF. Combining the CDR3 with reference TRBV7-9 and TRBJ1-3 gives the whole variable domain DTGVSQNPRHKITKRGQNVTFRCDPISEHNRLYWYRQTLGQGPEFLTYFQNEAQLEKSRLLSDRFSAERPKGSFSTLEIQRTEQGDSAMYLCASSESGFGGNTIYFGEGSWLTVV.

The CDR3 region has the DNA TGTGCCAGCAGCTCTGGTAGACTAGCGGGAGACAATGAGCAGTTCTTC. Translating gives CASSSGRLAGDNEQFF. The V gene is TRBV27, the J gene TRBJ2-1; 12 positions match TRBD2. The CDR3 runs to 16 residues. CDR1 and CDR2 (germline): MNHEY, SMNVEV (reference sequence). Trimming removed 6 bases from V and 5 bases from J; junction bases left unmatched: 8.

Comments on this clonotype: Germline and junction disagree at one end, which may indicate a read error. The chain carries TRBV10-1 and TRBJ1-6; D is perhaps TRBD1 (6 bases). Germline V gene data show CDR1 as WNHNN and CDR2 as SYGVQD (reference sequence). This CDR3 is built from 14 residues. The CDR3 DNA follows: TGCGCCAGCGGAGGTCCCCCAGGGGATTCACCCCTCAACTTT. Protein sequence: CASGGPPGDSPLNF.

The chain couples TRBV18 to TRBJ2-1, with D possibly matching TRBD2 (6 bases). Germline CDR1 reads KGHSH; CDR2 reads LQKENI. Trimming pared 9 bases from V and 7 bases from J, leaving 19 bases between. The CDR3 covers 14 residues. The CDR3 reads CASAENLGGNEQFF. In DNA form, the CDR3 reads TGTGCCAGTGCCGAGAATCTGGGGGGAAATGAGCAGTTCTTC. The whole variable domain, remainder taken from reference TRBV18 and TRBJ2-1, is NAGVMQNPRHLVRRRGQEARLRCSPMKGHSHVYWYRQLPEEGLKFMVYLQKENIIDESGMPKERFSAEFPKEGPSILRIQQVVRGDSAAYFCASAENLGGNEQFFGPGTRLTVL.

The rearrangement uses TRBV4-2 and TRBJ2-7, with 7 bases lining up with TRBD1. Germline CDR1 reads LGHNA; CDR2 reads YNFKEQ. V trimming: 2 bases; J trimming: 3 bases; junction bases outside the gene matches: 16. The CDR3 covers 18 residues. Here the CDR3 DNA reads TGTGCCAGCAGCCAAAGTCCCCCTTCCGGGACAGAAAGCTACGAGCAGTACTTC. Its translation is CASSQSPPSGTESYEQYF.

The chain uses TRBV5-5 and TRBJ2-1, with D uncertain. CDR1 and CDR2 (germline): SGHKS, YYEKEE (reference sequence). The CDR3 is 15 residues long. V lost 8 bases and J 1 base, leaving 16 bases between the germline ends. The chain's CDR3 is CARSPDPVSYNEQFF. The DNA of the CDR3 is TGTGCCAGAAGCCCCGACCCGGTGTCCTACAATGAGCAGTTCTTC. Full variable domain (missing parts from reference TRBV5-5 and TRBJ2-1): DAGVTQSPTHLIKTRGQQVTLRCSPISGHKSVSWYQQVLGQGPQFIFQYYEKEERGRGNFPDRFSARQFPNYSSELNVNALLLGDSALYLCARSPDPVSYNEQFFGPGTRLTVL.

The sample holds a few counts of this clonotype. V is TRBV12-3 or TRBV12-4 and J is TRBJ2-5, with 10 bases aligning to TRBD2. V shed 6 bases and J 2 bases; nucleotides not matched to a gene: 3. The CDR3 spans 14 residues. As DNA, the CDR3 is TGTGCCAGCAGCGCTAGCGGGGGACAAGAGACCCAGTACTTC. This sequence encodes CASSASGGQETQYF.

V is TRBV20-1 and J is TRBJ2-2; D gene uncertain. Trimming shortened V by 1 base and J by 6 bases, and 12 bases separated the two germline ends. Looked up from germline, CDR1 is DFQATT and CDR2 is SNEGSKA (reference sequence). The CDR3 sequence is 14 residues long. The CDR3 reads CSARADGVSGELFF. CDR3 nucleotides: TGCAGTGCTAGAGCGGACGGAGTATCCGGGGAGCTGTTTTTT.

This clonotype has more than one count but fewer than ten. The CDR3 protein is CASSPGTAEAFF. CDR3 nucleotide sequence: TGTGCCAGCAGTCCAGGGACGGCTGAAGCTTTCTTT. V gene TRBV7-9 combines with J gene TRBJ1-1; possibly TRBD1 for D (5 bases). The germline gives CDR1 SEHNR, CDR2 FQNEAQ (reference sequence). The CDR3 totals 12 residues. Trimming removed 6 bases from V and 6 bases from J, with 11 bases in between.

The CDR3 DNA follows: TGTGCCAGCAGCCAGGACATCGGGGGGGCAAGGGGGGAGACCCAGTACTTC. Residues: CASSQDIGGARGETQYF. The chain uses TRBV7-2 and TRBJ2-5; 8 bases align to TRBD2. Trimming at V came to 5 bases and at J to 5 bases, leaving 16 bases not matched to a gene. Looked up from germline, CDR1 is SGHTA and CDR2 is FQGNSA. The CDR3 has 17 residues.

This rearrangement joins TRBV5-1 to TRBJ1-2; TRBD1 agrees at 7 bases. Germline V gives CDR1 SGHRS, CDR2 YFSETQ. The CDR3 runs to 17 residues. With V trimmed by 0 bases and J by 2 bases, 10 bases remained unmatched. CDR3 nucleotides: TGCGCCAGCAGCTTGGTTAGGACAGGACTTCCCAACTATGGCTACACCTTC. This translates into CASSLVRTGLPNYGYTF.

The chain employs TRBV12-3 or TRBV12-4 and TRBJ1-5; maybe TRBD1 (5 bases). There are 16 residues in the CDR3. V was trimmed by 3 bases and J by 2 bases, leaving 14 bases between them. The CDR3 DNA sequence: TGTGCCAGCAGTTTCCAGACAGAGAACGGCAATCAGCCCCAGCATTTT. This gives the protein CASSFQTENGNQPQHF.

This clonotype is large (0.1 to 1%) by share. The V gene is TRBV6-5, the J gene TRBJ1-5, with D perhaps TRBD1 (5 bases). The V gene's germline CDR1 is MNHEY and CDR2 SVGAGI. V lost 5 bases, J lost 2 bases, and 10 bases lay in between. The CDR3 totals 14 residues. CDR3 DNA: TGTGCCAGCAGTGCGGTCAGGGGCAATCAGCCCCAGCATTTT. Translation: CASSAVRGNQPQHF.

This clonotype was counted only a few times. The CDR3 protein is CASSPGQGPGGNTIYF. The CDR3 DNA is TGTGCCAGCAGTCCCGGACAGGGGCCGGGCGGAAACACCATATATTTT. The V and J genes are TRBV6-6 and TRBJ1-3; 9 bases agree with TRBD1. The CDR3 runs to 16 residues. The germline CDR1 and CDR2 sequences are MNHNY and SVGAGI (reference sequence). V lost 5 bases and J lost 4; bases outside the gene matches: 9.